The clone carrying this T cell receptor (beta chain) was seen just once. The record originates from a study of blood T cell repertoires in COVID-19. Overall study: The United States, Italy and Spain provided the acute and convalescent COVID-19 samples.

As processed by the authors: The authors estimated nucleated cell counts from reference gene primer amplification. Clones were sequenced by immunoSEQ multiplex PCR, and TCRdb holds only the in-frame ones, with some missing. V, J and clone size derive from that table, while D and trimming were established from the DNA sequence. The table records tens of thousands of clones, roughly 84% of them present only once. The CDR3 is made up of 18 amino acids. Trimming cost V 2 bases and J 3 bases, with 22 bases left between them. Germline V CDR1 and CDR2: MGHRA, YSYEKL. The specimen sequenced was peripheral blood. The gene calls are TRBV4-1 and TRBJ1-1; D may be TRBD1 (6 bases). This receptor was identified in an elderly woman with acute or convalescent COVID-19. CDR3 coding DNA: TGCGCCAGCAGCCAAATAATGGGGACACAGGGAGCGGACACTGAAGCTTTCTTT. Residues: CASSQIMGTQGADTEAFF.